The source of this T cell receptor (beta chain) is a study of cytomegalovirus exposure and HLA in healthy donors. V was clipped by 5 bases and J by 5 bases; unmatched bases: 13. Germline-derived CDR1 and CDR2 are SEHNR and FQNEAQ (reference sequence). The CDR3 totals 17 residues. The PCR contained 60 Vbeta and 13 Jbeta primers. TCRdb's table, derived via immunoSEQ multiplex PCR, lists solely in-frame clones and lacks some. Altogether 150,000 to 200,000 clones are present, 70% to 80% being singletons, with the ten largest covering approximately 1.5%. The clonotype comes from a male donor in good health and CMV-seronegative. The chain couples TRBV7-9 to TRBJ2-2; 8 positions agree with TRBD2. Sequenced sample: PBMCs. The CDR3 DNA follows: TGTGCCAGCAGCCTCCGCCCGGGACTAGAGCCAACCGGGGAGCTGTTTTTT. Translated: CASSLRPGLEPTGELFF.